The 31 T cell receptor beta chains below all came from one sample that was sequenced in a study of blood T cell repertoires in COVID-19. The table came from immunoSEQ multiplex PCR; TCRdb's copy has only in-frame clones and leaves some out. Seen here are 45,000 to 60,000 clones, 85% to 95% observed once, and the top ten hold about 3.1%. Specimen: peripheral blood. The receptor source for this set is a man aged 50 to 59 with acute or convalescent COVID-19.

CDR3 loop: CASSEPGLAKTEQFF. The CDR3 nucleotides read TGTGCCAGCAGTGAACCGGGACTAGCTAAAACTGAGCAGTTCTTC. The chain employs TRBV25-1 and TRBJ2-1, with 9 bases identical to TRBD2. CDR3 length equals 15 residues. The ends lost 2 bases at V and 9 bases at J; junction bases unmatched: 8. From germline, CDR1 is MGHDK and CDR2 SYGVNS.

The CDR3 DNA reads TGTGCCAGCAGTGATTTTCGGGAACAGGGGGACTATGGCTACACCTTC. It codes for CASSDFREQGDYGYTF. The V gene is TRBV25-1, the J gene TRBJ1-2; 8 bases are a match to TRBD1. V was pared by 3 bases and J by 3 bases, with 9 bases of the junction left unmatched. The CDR3 is made up of 16 amino acids. Germline loops: CDR1 MGHDK, CDR2 SYGVNS.

The genes are TRBV6-6 and TRBJ1-1; unclear D gene. Germline assignment: CDR1 MNHNY and CDR2 SVGAGI (reference sequence). The CDR3 is 14 residues long. Between the trimmed V and J ends, which lost 10 bases and 4 bases, there was a span of 19 bases. The CDR3 DNA reads TGTGCCACCGATGATCAACGGGTCCGCACTGAAGCTTTCTTT. This encodes CATDDQRVRTEAFF.

This rearrangement joins TRBV13 to TRBJ1-1; TRBD1 matches 12 bases. The CDR3 has 15 residues. CDR1 is PRHDT, CDR2 FYEKMQ, per germline (reference sequence). Trimming cost V 5 bases and J 4 bases; bases outside gene matches: 5. The chain's CDR3 is CASSARGQGATEAFF. In DNA form, the CDR3 reads TGTGCCAGCAGCGCCCGGGGACAGGGGGCCACTGAAGCTTTCTTT.

This chain joins TRBV29-1 and TRBJ2-5, with D hard to call. The germline CDR1 and CDR2 sequences are SQVTM and ANQGSEA. The CDR3 has 13 amino acids. Trimming took off 7 bases at V and 1 base at J, with 13 bases between the two ends. The CDR3 region is CSAREAVQETQYF. The CDR3 DNA sequence: TGCAGCGCCCGAGAGGCAGTCCAAGAGACCCAGTACTTC.

The rearrangement uses TRBV5-1 and TRBJ1-5; D is unresolved. V shed 4 bases and J shed 2 bases, with 7 bases lying between them. The CDR3 runs 13 residues. Germline values: CDR1 SGHRS, CDR2 YFSETQ. DNA for the CDR3: TGCGCCAGCAGCCCAGAAGGCAATCAGCCCCAGCATTTT. As protein: CASSPEGNQPQHF.

This chain connects TRBV7-2 to TRBJ1-1; 11 bases agree with TRBD1. The CDR3 spans 15 residues. Germline CDR1 is SGHTA and CDR2 is FQGNSA. J was trimmed by 5 bases and V by 0 bases; bases with no gene match: 2. This CDR3 reads CASSLAGTGGTEAFF. In DNA, the CDR3 is TGTGCCAGCAGCTTAGCCGGGACAGGGGGAACTGAAGCTTTCTTT.

This clone was found a few times. This chain joins TRBV27 and TRBJ1-2, with D hard to call. V gave up 0 bases and J gave up 8 bases, with 13 bases separating them. Looked up from germline, CDR1 is MNHEY and CDR2 is SMNVEV (reference sequence). This CDR3 is 14 amino acids long. CDR3 DNA sequence: TGTGCCAGCAGTTTATCGGGCACCCGAATGGGCTACACCTTC. As protein: CASSLSGTRMGYTF.

This chain uses TRBV19 with TRBJ2-4, with a possible D match to TRBD2 (6 bases). The V end was cut by 5 bases, the J end by 0 bases, with 14 bases between. This CDR3 is 16 amino acids long. Germline-derived CDR1 and CDR2 are LNHDA and SQIVND (reference sequence). The CDR3, as DNA: TGTGCCAGTAGTGTTGGCGGGGACTCAGCCAAAAACATTCAGTACTTC. Protein: CASSVGGDSAKNIQYF.

The J gene is TRBJ2-3, the V gene TRBV28, with 7 nucleotides matching TRBD1. CDR1 MDHEN and CDR2 SYDVKM come from the germline V gene. V lost 6 bases and J lost 0; bases outside the gene matches: 9. The CDR3 extends over 16 amino acids. CDR3 in amino acids: CASSKTGTPSTDTQYF. The DNA of the CDR3 is TGTGCCAGCAGCAAGACAGGGACCCCTAGCACAGATACGCAGTATTTT.

This clone was found once. One end of the junction is discordant with germline, which a read error may explain. The chain links TRBV7-3 to TRBJ1-6; D is unresolved. Germline V gives CDR1 SGHTA, CDR2 FQGTGA. The CDR3 has 13 residues. CDR3 coding DNA: TGTGCCAGCAGCTTATCCTTTAATTCACCCCTCCACTTT. Protein product: CASSLSFNSPLHF.

CDR3 amino acids: CASSRATGTYEQYF. The CDR3 region has the DNA TGTGCCAGCAGCCGAGCGACTGGTACCTACGAGCAGTACTTC. V is TRBV3-1 (or the pseudogene TRBV3-2) and J is TRBJ2-7; unclear D gene. Looked up from germline, CDR1 is LGHDT and CDR2 is YNNKEL (reference sequence). The CDR3 extends over 14 amino acids. V was shortened by 4 bases and J by 2 bases, with 12 bases between the two germline ends.

V gene TRBV5-1 combines with J gene TRBJ2-7; 7 bases are shared with TRBD2. The CDR3 extends over 18 amino acids. Trimming removed 3 bases from V and 2 bases from J; junction bases left unmatched: 17. The germline CDR1 and CDR2 sequences are SGHRS and YFSETQ. CDR3 in DNA: TGCGCCAGCAGCTCACCGGAATTTCCGGGACTAACCGCCTACGAGCAGTACTTC. It is translated as CASSSPEFPGLTAYEQYF.

The chain couples TRBV10-2 to TRBJ2-1; TRBD1 might be the D (6 bases). Trimming shortened V by 3 bases and J by 4 bases, and 13 bases separated the two germline ends. The germline gives CDR1 WSHSY, CDR2 SAAADI. The CDR3 is 15 amino acids. CDR3 DNA sequence: TGCGCCAGCAGTGAACAGGGCCTGGGATACAATGAGCAGTTCTTC. This encodes CASSEQGLGYNEQFF.

The chain couples TRBV15 to TRBJ1-2, with 10 bases lining up with TRBD1. The CDR3 sequence is 16 residues long. Germline loops: CDR1 LNHNV, CDR2 YYDKDF (reference sequence). J was trimmed by 7 bases and V by 2 bases; bases with no gene match: 10. The CDR3 region is CATSRPGQGLVFGYTF. CDR3 coding DNA: TGTGCCACCAGCAGACCGGGACAGGGGCTCGTTTTTGGCTACACCTTC.

This chain joins TRBV7-8 and TRBJ1-1; D possibly corresponds to TRBD1 (5 bases). CDR1 is SGHVS, CDR2 FQNEAQ, per germline. The V and J ends lost 1 base and 2 bases respectively, with 14 bases between them. The CDR3 runs to 16 residues. The CDR3 DNA follows: TGTGCCAGCAGCTTAGTGGGCGGGGGAGTTAACACTGAAGCTTTCTTT. Protein product: CASSLVGGGVNTEAFF.

The rearrangement joins TRBV28 to TRBJ1-5; possible D gene TRBD1, 5 bases. Germline assignment: CDR1 MDHEN and CDR2 SYDVKM. Trimming stripped 4 bases from V and 2 bases from J, with 15 bases between. The CDR3 length is 16 residues. CDR3 in DNA: TGTGCCAGCAGTTCGGTAGCAGGGTATGGCAATCAGCCCCAGCATTTT. Its translation: CASSSVAGYGNQPQHF.

The chain recombines TRBV7-9 with TRBJ2-5; 8 positions agree with TRBD2. Germline CDR1 reads SEHNR; CDR2 reads FQNEAQ (reference sequence). With V trimmed by 7 bases and J by 1 base, 8 bases remained unmatched. The CDR3 extends over 15 amino acids. The CDR3 region is CASTGSGGTQETQYF. The CDR3 DNA reads as TGTGCCAGCACGGGGAGCGGGGGTACCCAAGAGACCCAGTACTTC.

This chain uses TRBV29-1 with TRBJ1-1; TRBD1 matches at 9 bases. The germline V gene encodes CDR1 SQVTM and CDR2 ANQGSEA. The CDR3 loop spans 12 amino acids. The V segment lost 6 bases and the J segment 11 bases; nucleotides outside the gene matches: 10. The CDR3 bases are TGCAGCGTCGGGGACACAGGGGGCTTGGCTTTCTTT. Amino acid sequence: CSVGDTGGLAFF.

This sequence joins TRBV6-5 and TRBJ1-2, with TRBD1 matching over 8 bases. Germline trimming cut 6 bases from V and 4 bases from J; bases unmatched to any gene: 4. The germline V gene encodes CDR1 MNHEY and CDR2 SVGAGI. This CDR3 comprises 13 residues. CDR3 amino acids: CASSQDRAYGYTF. The CDR3 nucleotides read TGTGCCAGCAGCCAGGACAGGGCCTATGGCTACACCTTC.

CDR3 protein: CASSSDWSSGNTIYF. As DNA, the CDR3 is TGTGCCAGTTCTTCAGACTGGAGCTCTGGAAACACCATATATTTT. The V call is TRBV19, the J call TRBJ1-3; no clear D gene. The germline V and J ends were trimmed by 8 bases and 0 bases, with 14 bases remaining between them. The germline gives CDR1 LNHDA, CDR2 SQIVND (reference sequence). The CDR3 spans 15 residues.

The sample holds one count of this clone. The gene calls are TRBV7-9 and TRBJ2-2, with D perhaps TRBD1 (5 bases). CDR1 and CDR2 from the germline V gene are SEHNR and FQNEAQ (reference sequence). Trimming shortened V by 8 bases and J by 4 bases, and 11 bases separated the two germline ends. The CDR3 totals 13 residues. CDR3 in DNA: TGTGCCAGCCTAACAGGTTCCACCGGGGAGCTGTTTTTT. It encodes CASLTGSTGELFF.

The chain recombines TRBV7-2 with TRBJ1-2; D is unresolved. V lost 4 bases and J 8 bases, leaving 20 bases between the germline ends. The CDR3 is 15 residues long. CDR1 is SGHTA and CDR2 is FQGNSA in the germline V gene. CDR3 in amino acids: CASSSDLFAAGGYTF. The DNA of the CDR3 is TGTGCCAGCAGCTCCGACCTTTTCGCCGCGGGGGGCTACACCTTC.

The CDR3 sequence: CASSQDGGTTTYF. In nucleotides, the CDR3 is TGCGCCAGCAGCCAAGACGGCGGGACTACCACGTACTTC. The rearrangement joins TRBV4-1 to TRBJ2-7; TRBD2 matches 7 bases. J gave up 12 bases and V 0 bases, and 8 bases lay outside the gene matches. CDR3 length: 13 residues. Germline loops: CDR1 MGHRA, CDR2 YSYEKL.

This clone was recorded once. The chain joins TRBV24-1 to TRBJ2-3, with 8 bases lining up with TRBD2. Germline V gene lookup returns CDR1 KGHDR and CDR2 SFDVKD. The CDR3 totals 15 residues. V shed 8 bases, J shed 5 bases, and the junction held 11 bases outside the gene matches. The CDR3 nucleotides read TGTGCCACCACTGCTCCGGCGGGGGGTGAAGATACGCAGTATTTT. Translating gives CATTAPAGGEDTQYF.

This rearrangement joins TRBV29-1 to TRBJ2-1; 8 positions match TRBD2. The length of the CDR3 is 15 residues. Per the germline V gene, CDR1 is SQVTM and CDR2 is ANQGSEA. With 0 bases clipped from V and 3 bases from J, the junction kept 4 bases outside the gene matches. CDR3 DNA: TGCAGCGTTGAAGATCGTAGCGGGGTCTACAATGAGCAGTTCTTC. Translated: CSVEDRSGVYNEQFF.

The chain is built from TRBV23-1 and TRBJ2-7; TRBD2 matches at 13 bases. TRBV23-1 is an ORF, with its function uncertain. V was clipped by 4 bases and J by 3 bases; unmatched bases: 21. The CDR3 loop spans 21 amino acids. The CDR3 is CASSLENESPGTSGEYYEQYF. In nucleotides, the CDR3 is TGCGCCAGCAGTCTCGAGAATGAGTCTCCCGGGACTAGCGGGGAATACTACGAGCAGTACTTC.

The chain joins TRBV5-1 to TRBJ2-1; TRBD2 matches at 12 bases. The CDR3 extends over 15 amino acids. Germline lookup yields CDR1 SGHRS and CDR2 YFSETQ. After removal of 3 bases from V and 10 bases from J, the junction contained 8 bases not matched to a gene. CDR3 sequence (DNA): TGCGCCAGCAGCTATCTAGCGGGGGGGCCGGTCGAGCAGTTCTTC. Its translation is CASSYLAGGPVEQFF.

The chain recombines TRBV28 with TRBJ2-2; possibly TRBD1 for D (7 bases). This CDR3 region has 18 residues. The germline V and J ends were trimmed by 1 base and 4 bases, with 19 bases remaining between them. In germline, CDR1 is MDHEN, CDR2 SYDVKM. The CDR3 nucleotides are TGTGCCAGCAGTTTATACGGCAGGGGGGCTTCGAGCACCGGGGAGCTGTTTTTT. Its translation is CASSLYGRGASSTGELFF.

This clone was seen only once. The V and J genes are TRBV9 and TRBJ1-1; possible D gene TRBD1, 5 bases. This CDR3 comprises 16 residues. V lost 2 bases and J lost 6, with 20 bases in between. The germline gives CDR1 SGDLS, CDR2 YYNGEE. The CDR3 is CASSVPWRGGEAEAFF. Here the CDR3 DNA reads TGTGCCAGCAGCGTCCCCTGGCGTGGGGGGGAGGCTGAAGCTTTCTTT.

Here the CDR3 DNA reads TGTGCCAGCAGCAAAGACAGGGGTCGTCAGCCCCAGCATTTT. Protein: CASSKDRGRQPQHF. V is TRBV21-1 and J is TRBJ1-5; no DNA check was done on the table's D call, TRBD1. TRBV21-1 is designated a pseudogene. The CDR3 is 14 residues long.